The 2 T cell receptor beta chains presented below share a single source sample, sequenced in a study of blood T cell repertoires in COVID-19. The assay was immunoSEQ multiplex PCR, and TCRdb's table has in-frame clones only and misses some. There are more than 85,000 clones in the sample; about 80% occur only once, and around 4% lies in the top ten. Sequencing was done on a sample of peripheral blood. The receptors derive from a man in his 60s with acute or convalescent COVID-19.

This clone was counted between two and nine times. The genes are TRBV2 and TRBJ1-2, with D possibly matching TRBD1 (6 bases). This CDR3 comprises 13 residues. Trimming took 6 bases from V and 8 from J, leaving 16 bases between them. Germline CDR1 and CDR2: SNHLY and FYNNEI. CDR3 DNA: TGTGCCAGCAGAGAGAGACAGGTCGGAGGCTACACCTTC. This gives the protein CASRERQVGGYTF.

This chain joins TRBV3-1 (or the pseudogene TRBV3-2) and TRBJ1-6; 10 bases fit TRBD1. The CDR3 consists of 17 residues. Trimming cost V 1 base and J 0 bases; bases outside gene matches: 0. Germline CDR1 is LGHDT and CDR2 is YNNKEL (reference sequence). The CDR3 loop reads CASSQGTGGSYNSPLHF. In DNA form, the CDR3 reads TGTGCCAGCAGCCAAGGGACAGGGGGCTCCTATAATTCACCCCTCCACTTT.